A single sample gave rise to the 6 T cell receptor beta chains below, sequenced in a study of cytomegalovirus exposure and HLA in healthy donors. It was with 60 Vbeta and 13 Jbeta primers that the PCR ran. Data came from immunoSEQ multiplex PCR; TCRdb stores just in-frame clones and leaves some out. The data contain 150,000 to 200,000 clones, roughly a tenth of them singletons. Sample: PBMCs. These receptors were obtained from a woman younger than 45 in good health and CMV-seropositive.

The chain couples TRBV21-1 to TRBJ1-5; the table's D gene call, TRBD1, was not cross checked with the DNA. TRBV21-1 is tagged as a pseudogene. The CDR3 has 21 amino acids. CDR3 region: CASSKGIWGGQGAGSNQPQHF. The CDR3, as DNA: TGTGCCAGCAGCAAAGGCATCTGGGGCGGACAGGGGGCAGGCAGCAATCAGCCCCAGCATTTT.

In this sample, this clone turned up a few times. The genes are TRBV12-5 and TRBJ2-5, with TRBD2 matching over 15 bases. After removal of 5 bases from V and 5 bases from J, the junction contained 6 bases not matched to a gene. The V gene's germline CDR1 is LGHNT and CDR2 FRNRAP. The CDR3 contains 16 residues. The CDR3 sequence is CASGRSGLAGGETQYF. The DNA of the CDR3 is TGTGCTAGTGGTAGGAGCGGACTAGCGGGAGGGGAGACCCAGTACTTC.

This clone came up a few times. The rearrangement uses TRBV5-1 and TRBJ2-7; 7 positions agree with TRBD2. The V segment lost 0 bases and the J segment 4 bases; nucleotides outside the gene matches: 7. Germline loops: CDR1 SGHRS, CDR2 YFSETQ. The CDR3 contains 15 residues. CDR3 coding DNA: TGCGCCAGCAGCTTGGGGCCTAGCGGACTATACGAGCAGTACTTC. Translation: CASSLGPSGLYEQYF.

This clone was observed a few times. This sequence joins TRBV5-1 and TRBJ1-1; D gene unclear. The CDR3 runs 14 residues. Trimming left V 0 bases short and J 6 bases short, with 12 bases between. In germline, CDR1 is SGHRS, CDR2 YFSETQ. CDR3 in DNA: TGCGCCAGCAGCTTGGTGCACCCTGGAGCTGAAGCTTTCTTT. It yields the protein CASSLVHPGAEAFF.

The CDR3 DNA is TGTGCCAGCAGTGATAGGGGGAAGGGGAACACTGAAGCTTTCTTT. Translated: CASSDRGKGNTEAFF. The chain joins TRBV6-1 to TRBJ1-1; a weak D match, TRBD1 (6 bases). Germline CDR1 MNHNS, CDR2 SASEGT. This CDR3 has 15 amino acids. Trimming took off 3 bases at V and 1 base at J, with 12 bases between the two ends.

This chain joins TRBV6-5 and TRBJ2-7; 7 bases are a match to TRBD2. The V segment lost 7 bases and the J segment 0 bases; nucleotides outside the gene matches: 9. Germline CDR1 and CDR2: MNHEY and SVGAGI. This CDR3 is built from 15 residues. CDR3 amino acids: CASTGSSSGSYEQYF. CDR3 coding DNA: TGTGCCAGCACCGGGTCCTCTAGCGGCTCCTACGAGCAGTACTTC.